The source of this T cell receptor (beta chain) is a study of cytomegalovirus exposure and HLA in healthy donors (dated by TCRdb to 2017 to 2019). General notes on the study: According to a later analysis, the approximately 120 validation repertoires were produced on the same platform as the approximately 610 repertoires of the first cohort. The study was designed to test whether signatures of past pathogen exposure could be identified by cataloging public T cell receptors. Along with the roughly 610-subject first cohort, a separate validation cohort of over 90 different subjects was used. The study combined high-throughput TCR immunosequencing, statistical association of individual TCRs with disease status, and machine learning to predict cytomegalovirus infection status. Results the study describes overall, beyond this receptor: Three of the identified cytomegalovirus-associated TCR beta chains were confirmed in vitro to be specific for cytomegalovirus antigens. According to the authors, the approach could potentially be generalized to other disease states and immunological phenotypes. Cytomegalovirus status was reported to be diagnosed by the classifier with high specificity and sensitivity in both the original and validation cohorts. A later analysis had no HLA typing for the validation cohort, so co-occurrence there was scored across all 110 or so repertoires. The study gave a list of some 150 TCR beta chains associated with cytomegalovirus. A later analysis found that TCRs clustered in the first cohort also tended to co-occur in the 95 to 150 validation repertoires, with 94% of cluster scores above 0. Across donors, most TCR sequences were observed very rarely, whereas some public TCRs were present in many individuals.

Of note for this clone: Its antigen is not yet known. The sample holds no much larger clone one base away, and base qualities are not on file.

Here V drops 1 base and J drops 2 bases, and the junction holds 2 bases not matched to any gene. The CDR3 has 15 amino acids, counting the end cysteine and phenylalanine. CDR3 DNA only is kept here, 45 bases in frame from base 1. CDR1 is given as LNHDA and CDR2 as SQIVND, both from the germline V gene (reference sequence). Donors formed part of the validation cohort, which comprised over a hundred subjects and was distinct from the first cohort of several hundred subjects. The library was produced with the immunoSEQ multiplex PCR assay. Turning to the authors' computational methods: To diagnose cytomegalovirus status from the catalog of TCR beta chain sequences, a statistical classification framework was built. Sourced from immuneACCESS, this table was stored by TCRdb with only in-frame sequences that have V and J called. A share of the clones is absent; for the studies checked, an unresolved V gene accounts for under half, and the remainder has no known explanation. V and J calls and clone size follow that table, whereas D and trimming were derived from the DNA. This sample has roughly 73,000 clones in its table, and roughly 95% of those were observed once. The top ten constitute 3.3% of the sample.

This TCR came from a man in his late teens or twenties in good health and CMV-seronegative. Sequencing was carried out using PBMCs. Recombination connected TRBV19 to TRBJ2-7; the junction holds 10 bases that match TRBD1. The CDR3 has the sequence CASSIGGQGAYEQYF. The DNA sequence follows: TGTGCCAGTAGTATAGGTGGACAGGGGGCCTACGAGCAGTACTTC.